Sequencing of this TCR beta chain was carried out in a study of control samples from healthy donors and cancer patients. This CDR3 is 13 amino acids long. The J segment lost 6 bases and the V segment lost 1 base, leaving 1 base of the junction unmatched. CDR1 and CDR2 from the germline V gene are SGHTA and FQGNSA. Sequencing used immunoSEQ multiplex PCR; TCRdb keeps in-frame clones, though not all of them. The data contain tens of thousands of clones, 89% of them singletons. This sequence joins TRBV7-2 and TRBJ2-7, with 9 bases matching TRBD2. The sample taken for sequencing was PBMCs. This receptor was taken from a man aged 55 to 70 with colorectal cancer. The CDR3 spells CASSLVRGGEQYF. The CDR3 coding sequence is TGTGCCAGCAGCTTAGTGCGGGGGGGCGAGCAGTACTTC.